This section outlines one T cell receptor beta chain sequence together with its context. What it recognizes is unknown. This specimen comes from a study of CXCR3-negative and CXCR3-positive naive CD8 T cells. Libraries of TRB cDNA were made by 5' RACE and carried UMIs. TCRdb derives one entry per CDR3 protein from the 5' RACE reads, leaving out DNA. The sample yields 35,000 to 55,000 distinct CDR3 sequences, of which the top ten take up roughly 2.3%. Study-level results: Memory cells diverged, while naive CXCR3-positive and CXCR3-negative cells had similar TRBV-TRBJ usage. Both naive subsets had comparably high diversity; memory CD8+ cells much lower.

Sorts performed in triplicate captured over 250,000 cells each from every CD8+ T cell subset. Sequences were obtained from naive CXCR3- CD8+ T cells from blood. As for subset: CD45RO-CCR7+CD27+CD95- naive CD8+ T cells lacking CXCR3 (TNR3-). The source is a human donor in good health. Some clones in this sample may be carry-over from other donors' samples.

CDR3 sequence: CASSHAGTSGDTQYF. The chain carries TRBV4-1 and TRBJ2-3; no DNA is available, so the TRBD2 call from TCRdb remains unchecked. From germline, CDR1 is MGHRA and CDR2 YSYEKL. The CDR3 spans 15 residues.